These 21 T cell receptor beta chains were all obtained from the same sample, sequenced in a study of OX40 agonist ivuxolimab in advanced cancers. The table came from immunoSEQ multiplex PCR; TCRdb's copy has only in-frame clones and leaves some out. Here the sample spans 75,000 to 90,000 clones, around 89% being singletons. Sequenced material: CD4+ or CD8+ T cells sorted from blood, taken in a trial of the OX40 agonist ivuxolimab. The receptors were sampled from an adult with an advanced solid tumor such as melanoma, head and neck, liver or kidney cancer.

The genes are TRBV5-1 and TRBJ1-6; TRBD1 is a possible D gene (5 bases). In germline, CDR1 is SGHRS, CDR2 YFSETQ. Deletions cut 0 bases from V and 2 bases from J, with 12 bases between. The CDR3 loop spans 17 amino acids. The chain's CDR3 is CASSLGQTSAYNSPLHF. The CDR3 nucleotides are TGCGCCAGCAGCTTGGGACAGACCTCCGCCTATAATTCACCCCTCCACTTT.

The chain couples TRBV7-8 to TRBJ1-1; TRBD1 aligns across 9 bases. In germline, CDR1 is SGHVS, CDR2 FQNEAQ. V trimming: 5 bases; J trimming: 1 base; junction bases outside the gene matches: 11. The CDR3 has 17 amino acids. The CDR3 sequence is CASSPRPGTGTNTEAFF. The CDR3, as DNA: TGTGCCAGCAGCCCCCGTCCCGGGACAGGGACGAACACTGAAGCTTTCTTT. Drawing the rest from reference TRBV7-8 and TRBJ1-1, the complete variable domain is GAGVSQSPRYKVAKRGQDVALRCDPISGHVSLFWYQQALGQGPEFLTYFQNEAQLDKSGLPSDRFFAERPEGSVSTLKIQRTQQEDSAVYLCASSPRPGTGTNTEAFFGQGTRLTVV.

This clone was found once. The genes are TRBV5-6 and TRBJ1-5; 10 bases align to TRBD1. V was pared by 1 base and J by 0 bases, with 7 bases of the junction left unmatched. CDR3 length: 18 residues. Germline values: CDR1 SGHDT, CDR2 YYEEEE. The CDR3: CASSLLTGGEYSNQPQHF. The CDR3 coding sequence is TGTGCCAGCAGCTTGCTGACAGGGGGCGAGTATAGCAATCAGCCCCAGCATTTT.

About this clone itself: At the DNA level, this CDR3 is encoded by other sequences in the same sample as well. This chain connects TRBV9 to TRBJ2-3, with 12 nucleotides matching TRBD2. This CDR3 is built from 16 residues. V lost 0 bases and J lost 3; bases outside the gene matches: 2. Germline-derived CDR1 and CDR2 are SGDLS and YYNGEE. The chain's CDR3 is CASSVASGRGTDTQYF. As DNA, the CDR3 is TGTGCCAGCAGCGTAGCTAGCGGGAGGGGTACAGATACGCAGTATTTT.

The rearrangement uses TRBV29-1 and TRBJ1-2; tentative D call: TRBD1 (5 bases). CDR1 is SQVTM, CDR2 ANQGSEA, per germline. The germline V and J ends were trimmed by 2 bases and 5 bases, with 9 bases remaining between them. This CDR3 is 12 amino acids long. CDR3 amino acids: CSVEKGMYGYTF. CDR3 sequence (DNA): TGCAGCGTTGAAAAGGGGATGTATGGCTACACCTTC.

The chain employs TRBV13 and TRBJ1-1; TRBD1 is a possible D gene (6 bases). The CDR3 has 11 residues. V lost 5 bases and J 7 bases, leaving 8 bases between the germline ends. CDR1 is PRHDT, CDR2 FYEKMQ, per germline (reference sequence). Here the CDR3 reads CASSTTGEAFF. The CDR3 nucleotides are TGTGCCAGCAGCACGACAGGTGAAGCTTTCTTT.

The chain combines TRBV29-1 with TRBJ1-2; unclear D gene. CDR1 is SQVTM and CDR2 is ANQGSEA in the germline V gene. The CDR3 totals 12 residues. V shed 5 bases and J shed 1 base, with 8 bases lying between them. The CDR3 protein is CSVRGDNYGYTF. In DNA, the CDR3 is TGCAGCGTTCGGGGAGATAACTATGGCTACACCTTC.

The CDR3 coding sequence is TGTGCCAGCAGTTTAGAGCCAAACCTCTACGAGCAGTACTTC. Encoded protein: CASSLEPNLYEQYF. This chain joins TRBV27 and TRBJ2-7; D is undetermined. V shed 2 bases and J shed 3 bases, with 11 bases lying between them. The CDR3 sequence is 14 residues long. Germline V CDR1 and CDR2: MNHEY, SMNVEV (reference sequence).

The CDR3 DNA sequence: TGTGCCAGTAGTCCCTGGGGCCACAAGGGAAGCACTGAAGCTTTCTTT. It encodes CASSPWGHKGSTEAFF. This chain links TRBV19 with TRBJ1-1, with D maybe TRBD1 (5 bases). Trimming stripped 5 bases from V and 4 bases from J, with 20 bases between. Germline V gives CDR1 LNHDA, CDR2 SQIVND (reference sequence). The CDR3 loop spans 16 amino acids.

This clone was detected only once. This chain joins TRBV12-1 and TRBJ2-7. TRBV12-1 is termed a pseudogene. The CDR3 runs 12 residues. The CDR3 reads CASYNGAYEQYF. CDR3 DNA: TGTGCCAGCTACAATGGGGCCTACGAGCAGTACTTC.

The chain combines TRBV28 with TRBJ2-2; D could derive from TRBD1 or TRBD2 (6 bases each). V was cut by 2 bases and J by 1 base, with 11 bases left in between. From germline, CDR1 is MDHEN and CDR2 SYDVKM. The CDR3 contains 16 residues. CDR3 amino acids: CASSLIGGLNTGELFF. The CDR3 DNA reads TGTGCCAGCAGTTTAATTGGGGGGCTGAACACCGGGGAGCTGTTTTTT.

The V gene is TRBV6-4, the J gene TRBJ1-2, with D perhaps TRBD1 (6 bases). Germline V lookup: CDR1 MRHNA, CDR2 SNTAGT. This CDR3 region has 13 residues. Trimming removed 2 bases at V and 5 bases at J, with 9 bases between. CDR3 region: CASSDRGIYGYTF. The DNA for the CDR3 is TGTGCCAGCAGTGACAGGGGGATTTATGGCTACACCTTC.

The genes are TRBV7-9 and TRBJ1-1, with D perhaps matching TRBD1 (6 bases). In germline, CDR1 is SEHNR, CDR2 FQNEAQ (reference sequence). The ends were cut back, 3 bases at V and 9 bases at J, with 8 bases in the middle. CDR3 length equals 11 residues. Here the CDR3 reads CASSFQGKAFF. Written as DNA, the CDR3 is TGTGCCAGCAGCTTCCAGGGGAAAGCTTTCTTT.

This clone was detected only a few times. The gene calls are TRBV5-5 and TRBJ1-4; 7 nucleotides line up with TRBD1. After removal of 3 bases from V and 6 bases from J, the junction contained 8 bases not matched to a gene. The CDR3 extends over 15 amino acids. From germline, CDR1 is SGHKS and CDR2 YYEKEE (reference sequence). In DNA, the CDR3 is TGTGCCAGCAGCTCTCGGACAGGTTCATATGAAAAACTGTTTTTT. This translates into CASSSRTGSYEKLFF.

The chain has TRBV10-2 and TRBJ2-7; the D is unclear. This CDR3 is built from 15 residues. The V gene lost 6 bases and the J gene lost 3 bases, with 18 bases spanning the gap. CDR1 is WSHSY, CDR2 SAAADI, per germline. The CDR3 is CASRAVRALVYEQYF. CDR3 nucleotides: TGCGCCAGCAGGGCTGTGAGAGCGCTCGTCTACGAGCAGTACTTC.

This sequence joins TRBV7-2 and TRBJ2-7; 9 bases are shared with TRBD1. CDR1 is SGHTA and CDR2 is FQGNSA in the germline V gene. V shed 6 bases and J 5 bases; nucleotides not matched to a gene: 8. The CDR3 spans 14 residues. Here the CDR3 reads CASSSDRGINEQYF. CDR3 DNA sequence: TGTGCCAGCAGTTCGGACAGGGGCATAAACGAGCAGTACTTC. Looking up the rest from reference TRBV7-2 and TRBJ2-7 gives the full variable domain: GAGVSQSPSNKVTEKGKDVELRCDPISGHTALYWYRQSLGQGLEFLIYFQGNSAPDKSGLPSDRFSAERTGGSVSTLTIQRTQQEDSAVYLCASSSDRGINEQYFGPGTRLTVT.

The chain couples TRBV2 to TRBJ1-2; 7 nucleotides agree with TRBD1. Trimming at V came to 3 bases and at J to 5 bases, leaving 3 bases not matched to a gene. The germline V gene has CDR1 SNHLY and CDR2 FYNNEI. The CDR3 consists of 13 residues. The CDR3 is CASSERGQYGYTF. CDR3 DNA sequence: TGTGCCAGCAGTGAGAGGGGACAGTATGGCTACACCTTC. The full variable domain, its missing parts supplied by reference TRBV2 and TRBJ1-2, is EPEVTQTPSHQVTQMGQEVILRCVPISNHLYFYWYRQILGQKVEFLVSFYNNEISEKSEIFDDQFSVERPDGSNFTLKIRSTKLEDSAMYFCASSERGQYGYTFGSGTRLTVV.

The rearrangement links TRBV29-1 to TRBJ2-1; 8 positions agree with TRBD2. The length of the CDR3 is 16 residues. Germline-derived CDR1 and CDR2 are SQVTM and ANQGSEA. V lost 3 bases, J lost 4 bases, and 11 bases stayed unmatched. CDR3 sequence reads: CSVDVGSLAGYNEQFF. The CDR3, as DNA: TGCAGCGTTGATGTAGGAAGTCTAGCGGGTTACAATGAGCAGTTCTTC.

This clone was counted once. The chain has TRBV28 and TRBJ1-3; no reliable D call. The CDR3 has 14 residues. Trimming left V 5 bases short and J 7 bases short, with 15 bases between. Germline CDR1 reads MDHEN; CDR2 reads SYDVKM. The CDR3 region has the DNA TGTGCCAGCAGTGCCCACAGCGGAAAGAACACCATATATTTT. Translating it yields CASSAHSGKNTIYF.

The chain couples TRBV15 to TRBJ1-6; a possible D gene is TRBD1 (6 bases). This CDR3 has 13 residues. Trimming left V 1 base short and J 15 bases short, with 13 bases between. Germline V gene lookup returns CDR1 LNHNV and CDR2 YYDKDF (reference sequence). The CDR3 region is CATSRVPGQFLHF. CDR3 nucleotide sequence: TGTGCCACCAGCAGAGTCCCGGGACAATTCCTCCACTTT.

The chain employs TRBV13 and TRBJ1-3; perhaps TRBD1 as D (5 bases). The germline V gene encodes CDR1 PRHDT and CDR2 FYEKMQ (reference sequence). Trimming took 3 bases from V and 2 from J, leaving 11 bases between them. The CDR3 totals 15 residues. Here the CDR3 reads CASSFRGGAGNTIYF. CDR3 coding DNA: TGTGCCAGCAGCTTTCGGGGGGGAGCTGGAAACACCATATATTTT.